Given below is one TCR beta chain in context. The data belong to a study of blood T cell repertoires in COVID-19. Study background: Sample material is recorded as cDNA or gDNA derived from T cells, B-cell-depleted T cells, or PBMCs.

Which cohort a participant joined came from the clinical history participants gave. Recovered status applied to Cohort 3 donors who had two consecutive negative PCRs. It also applied to those with clearance or with symptom resolution. The data were produced by immunoSEQ multiplex PCR, yet TCRdb's version contains in-frame clones alone and is incomplete. The profile shows about 280,000 clones, 85% of them singletons. The germline V gene has CDR1 SGHRS and CDR2 YFSETQ. This CDR3 region has 14 residues. Trimming cost V 4 bases and J 1 base, with 11 bases left between them. V usage is TRBV5-1 and J usage is TRBJ1-2, with D hard to call. Sequencing input: PBMCs or T cells enriched from blood (not recorded which). The receptor was isolated from a woman aged 45-65 years who had recovered from COVID-19. The CDR3 sequence is CASSLDGRNYGYTF. The CDR3 nucleotides are TGCGCCAGCAGCCTAGACGGCCGTAACTATGGCTACACCTTC. The entire variable domain, with the rest obtained from reference TRBV5-1 and TRBJ1-2, is as follows: KAGVTQTPRYLIKTRGQQVTLSCSPISGHRSVSWYQQTPGQGLQFLFEYFSETQRNKGNFPGRFSGRQFSNSRSEMNVSTLELGDSALYLCASSLDGRNYGYTFGSGTRLTVV.